This T cell receptor (beta chain) was obtained from a study of post-analysis software for immune sequencing data. Study summary: Disease trajectories encompassed relapsing-remitting, secondary progressive and progressive-relapsing multiple sclerosis.

This clonotype was detected ten times or more. Its antigen is not known. The CDR3 is 14 residues long. V lost 3 bases and J lost 3; bases outside the gene matches: 1. Carried by the TCR beta cDNA libraries were unique molecular identifiers. The source material, about 0.9 to 10 million T cells, gave rise to about 500,000 cDNA molecules. MiXCR, applied by TCRdb to the PCR reads, yields one record per CDR3 protein. The repertoire has more than 500,000 distinct CDR3 sequences, under 40% of them found once; the top ten carry around 6%. The study's findings and limits: The study found significantly lower normalized Chao1 diversity in multiple sclerosis patients than in controls. The five TRBV segments detected at higher frequency in patients than in controls included TRBV5-6, TRBV5-1 and TRBV20-1.

The chain uses TRBV12-3 or TRBV12-4 and TRBJ2-7, with 11 positions matching TRBD1. The sequence came from a girl younger than 18 with multiple sclerosis. Sequenced sample: blood. For the CDR3, the DNA is TGTGCCAGCAGTTTTGGGACAGGGGGCTACGAGCAGTACTTC. It specifies CASSFGTGGYEQYF.